These 21 T cell receptor beta chains were all obtained from the same sample, sequenced in a study of graft-versus-host responses after intestinal transplantation. Intraepithelial lymphocytes and lamina propria lymphocytes were released through processing of graft tissue. Clones were read by immunoSEQ multiplex PCR, and TCRdb kept only the in-frame ones, dropping some. The data show roughly 9,600 clones, with approximately 80% seen just once and around 21% held by the top ten. Sequences were derived from ileum tissue, sampled about 470 days after intestinal transplantation. Receptors originate from a human patient who received an intestinal transplant, so some T cells may come from the graft donor.

The gene calls are TRBV9 and TRBJ1-6; D is unresolved. The CDR3 is made up of 13 amino acids. The V and J ends lost 5 bases and 8 bases respectively, with 11 bases between them. Germline CDR1 SGDLS, CDR2 YYNGEE. The CDR3 loop is CASSERSYSPLHF. The CDR3 DNA follows: TGTGCCAGCAGTGAGAGATCCTATTCACCCCTCCACTTT.

The count of this clone is one. The V call is TRBV7-6, the J call TRBJ2-1; D perhaps matches TRBD2 (6 bases). This CDR3 contains 15 residues. The germline V and J ends were trimmed by 8 bases and 6 bases, with 20 bases remaining between them. Germline values: CDR1 SGHVS, CDR2 FNYEAQ. CDR3 DNA sequence: TGTGCCAGCTACCTAGGCGCGGGGTATTCCAATGAGCAGTTCTTC. This gives the protein CASYLGAGYSNEQFF.

The J gene is TRBJ2-6, the V gene TRBV2, with D possibly TRBD2 on 5 matching bases. V was shortened by 2 bases and J by 0 bases, with 8 bases between the two germline ends. The CDR3 runs 16 residues. Germline loops: CDR1 SNHLY, CDR2 FYNNEI. The CDR3 protein is CASSERLLSGANVLTF. The DNA for the CDR3 is TGTGCCAGCAGTGAACGACTACTCTCTGGGGCCAACGTCCTGACTTTC.

The V gene is TRBV12-5, the J gene TRBJ1-2, with a weak D call TRBD1 (5 bases). CDR3 size: 12 residues. Germline V gives CDR1 LGHNT, CDR2 FRNRAP. V lost 5 bases to trimming and J lost 5 bases, with 9 bases between them. The CDR3 region is CASGMGTYGYTF. The CDR3 DNA is TGTGCTAGTGGTATGGGGACTTATGGCTACACCTTC. Full variable domain (outside the CDR3, taken from reference TRBV12-5 and TRBJ1-2): DARVTQTPRHKVTEMGQEVTMRCQPILGHNTVFWYRQTMMQGLELLAYFRNRAPLDDSGMPKDRFSAEMPDATLATLKIQPSEPRDSAVYFCASGMGTYGYTFGSGTRLTVV.

This clone was seen just once. The rearrangement uses TRBV23-1 and TRBJ1-3; D possibly corresponds to TRBD1 (5 bases). TRBV23-1 counts as an open reading frame of uncertain function. Trimming took 4 bases from V and 0 from J, leaving 10 bases between them. CDR3 length: 15 residues. CDR3 sequence: CASSPRGFSGNTIYF. Written as DNA, the CDR3 is TGCGCCAGCAGTCCTAGGGGCTTCTCTGGAAACACCATATATTTT.

This chain uses TRBV15 with TRBJ1-1; D unresolved. CDR1 and CDR2 (germline): LNHNV, YYDKDF (reference sequence). The CDR3 runs to 13 residues. V lost 0 bases and J 7 bases, leaving 9 bases between the germline ends. CDR3 sequence: CATSRDWGDEAFF. In DNA form, the CDR3 reads TGTGCCACCAGCAGAGATTGGGGTGATGAAGCTTTCTTT. Drawing the rest from reference TRBV15 and TRBJ1-1, the complete variable domain is DAMVIQNPRYQVTQFGKPVTLSCSQTLNHNVMYWYQQKSSQAPKLLFHYYDKDFNNEADTPDNFQSRRPNTSFCFLDIRSPGLGDTAMYLCATSRDWGDEAFFGQGTRLTVV.

This clone has just one count. The rearrangement joins TRBV7-9 to TRBJ2-7; D unclear. The CDR3 is 17 residues long. The V end lost 4 bases, the J end lost 3 bases, and 22 bases lay between the germline ends. Germline-derived CDR1 and CDR2 are SEHNR and FQNEAQ (reference sequence). The CDR3 here is CASSYTYRPSRFYEQYF. CDR3 nucleotide sequence: TGTGCCAGCAGCTACACATACCGCCCGTCCCGCTTCTACGAGCAGTACTTC.

J is TRBJ2-3 and V is TRBV19; 8 bases line up with TRBD2. V shed 1 base and J 0 bases; nucleotides not matched to a gene: 0. This CDR3 is 15 amino acids long. Looked up from germline, CDR1 is LNHDA and CDR2 is SQIVND (reference sequence). In nucleotides, the CDR3 is TGTGCCAGTAGTATAGTAGCGGGGAGCACAGATACGCAGTATTTT. It encodes CASSIVAGSTDTQYF.

This clone was detected only a few times. The rearrangement joins TRBV19 to TRBJ1-4; no firm D call. The germline gives CDR1 LNHDA, CDR2 SQIVND (reference sequence). The CDR3 has 13 residues. Trimming took 6 bases from V and 8 from J, leaving 13 bases between them. DNA for the CDR3: TGTGCCAGTAGGGACTTCGTTGGGGAAAAACTGTTTTTT. Its protein is CASRDFVGEKLFF.

This clone was picked up a small number of times. The chain couples TRBV6-7 to TRBJ1-2, with D uncertain. TRBV6-7 is treated as an ORF (open reading frame) with a function not yet certain. The CDR3 runs 11 residues. The V and J ends lost 5 bases and 3 bases respectively, with 4 bases between them. In DNA, the CDR3 is TGTGCCAGCAGTGGACACTATGGCTACACCTTC. Its translation: CASSGHYGYTF.

The rearrangement uses TRBV4-1 and TRBJ2-1; D is unresolved. Germline lookup yields CDR1 MGHRA and CDR2 YSYEKL. V was cut by 2 bases and J by 7 bases, with 12 bases left in between. CDR3 length: 14 amino acids. This CDR3 reads CASSQLSRLNEQFF. The CDR3 bases are TGCGCCAGCAGCCAACTTTCAAGGTTGAATGAGCAGTTCTTC.

The rearrangement joins TRBV15 to TRBJ2-3, with 9 bases that match TRBD2. Per the germline V gene, CDR1 is LNHNV and CDR2 is YYDKDF (reference sequence). With V trimmed by 0 bases and J by 5 bases, 3 bases remained unmatched. The CDR3 extends over 15 amino acids. This CDR3 reads CATSRDLAGVDTQYF. CDR3 nucleotide sequence: TGTGCCACCAGCAGAGATTTAGCGGGGGTAGATACGCAGTATTTT.

The genes are TRBV7-8 and TRBJ1-1, with a tentative D call TRBD1 (5 bases). Trimming pared 1 base from V and 2 bases from J, leaving 11 bases between. CDR3 length: 15 residues. Germline V gene data show CDR1 as SGHVS and CDR2 as FQNEAQ. The CDR3 loop reads CASSLGGRANTEAFF. In DNA, the CDR3 is TGTGCCAGCAGCTTAGGAGGCAGGGCAAACACTGAAGCTTTCTTT. The full variable domain, in which reference TRBV7-8 and TRBJ1-1 provide the parts outside the CDR3, is GAGVSQSPRYKVAKRGQDVALRCDPISGHVSLFWYQQALGQGPEFLTYFQNEAQLDKSGLPSDRFFAERPEGSVSTLKIQRTQQEDSAVYLCASSLGGRANTEAFFGQGTRLTVV.

The V call is TRBV2, the J call TRBJ2-7; 9 nucleotides match TRBD2. The CDR3 spans 13 residues. Germline loops: CDR1 SNHLY, CDR2 FYNNEI. Trimming at V came to 10 bases and at J to 3 bases, leaving 7 bases not matched to a gene. This CDR3 is CATQSTSGYEQYF. The CDR3 nucleotides read TGTGCCACCCAGTCGACTAGCGGCTACGAGCAGTACTTC.

The CDR3 DNA is TGCGCCAGCAGCCAAGCAGTCGGTCATGCCTTCGACAATGAGCAGTTCTTC. Amino acid sequence: CASSQAVGHAFDNEQFF. V gene TRBV4-1 combines with J gene TRBJ2-1; D unresolved. There are 17 residues in the CDR3. CDR1 is MGHRA, CDR2 YSYEKL, per germline. V gave up 1 base and J gave up 5 bases, with 18 bases separating them.

A single count supports this clone. A much larger clone sits a single nucleotide away, making a read error possible. This chain joins TRBV5-1 and TRBJ1-2; no clear D gene. This CDR3 contains 15 residues. V dropped 4 bases and J dropped 4 bases, with 17 bases sitting between them. CDR1 and CDR2 from the germline V gene are SGHRS and YFSETQ. CDR3 residues: CASSPTSATGYGYTF. Written as DNA, the CDR3 is TGCGCCAGCAGCCCGACCTCGGCGACGGGCTATGGCTACACCTTC.

The rearrangement uses TRBV9 and TRBJ2-1, with D perhaps TRBD1 or TRBD2 (6 bases each). This CDR3 comprises 15 residues. The germline V and J ends were trimmed by 3 bases and 5 bases, with 15 bases remaining between them. In germline, CDR1 is SGDLS, CDR2 YYNGEE. The CDR3 nucleotides read TGTGCCAGCAGCGAGGAGGGGGGAGCTAACAATGAGCAGTTCTTC. Protein product: CASSEEGGANNEQFF.

The chain couples TRBV2 to TRBJ1-6; D is unresolved. This CDR3 has 14 amino acids. Germline CDR1 SNHLY, CDR2 FYNNEI. The germline V and J ends were trimmed by 8 bases and 4 bases, with 12 bases remaining between them. CDR3 loop: CASLYRAYNSPLHF. As DNA, the CDR3 is TGTGCCAGCCTATACCGGGCATATAATTCACCCCTCCACTTT.

The chain carries TRBV5-4 and TRBJ2-2; no clear D. Germline assignment: CDR1 SGHNT and CDR2 YYREEE (reference sequence). V was cut by 1 base and J by 12 bases, with 7 bases left in between. CDR3 size: 11 residues. This CDR3 is CASSLKGKLFF. In nucleotides, the CDR3 is TGTGCCAGCAGCTTGAAAGGGAAGCTGTTTTTT.

This clone came up a few times. The chain joins TRBV6-5 to TRBJ2-1, with 11 bases that match TRBD2. Germline assignment: CDR1 MNHEY and CDR2 SVGAGI. The CDR3 runs to 15 residues. The V segment lost 4 bases and the J segment 6 bases; nucleotides outside the gene matches: 5. In DNA form, the CDR3 reads TGTGCCAGCAGTTTAGCGGGGGGGCCTATCAATGAGCAGTTCTTC. Translated, it gives CASSLAGGPINEQFF.

The V and J genes are TRBV7-9 and TRBJ2-5; D not resolved. This CDR3 region has 14 residues. CDR1 and CDR2 (germline): SEHNR, FQNEAQ (reference sequence). The ends were cut back, 2 bases at V and 2 bases at J, with 9 bases in the middle. The CDR3 DNA follows: TGTGCCAGCAGCTTAATGCACAGACAAGAGACCCAGTACTTC. Protein: CASSLMHRQETQYF. Filled out from reference TRBV7-9 and TRBJ2-5, the complete variable domain reads DTGVSQNPRHKITKRGQNVTFRCDPISEHNRLYWYRQTLGQGPEFLTYFQNEAQLEKSRLLSDRFSAERPKGSFSTLEIQRTEQGDSAMYLCASSLMHRQETQYFGPGTRLLVL.